The clone carrying this T cell receptor (beta chain) was found many times. Antigen specificity is unknown. V lost 5 bases and J 0 bases, leaving 10 bases between the germline ends. The CDR3 sequence is 15 residues long. CDR1 is LNHDA, CDR2 SQIVND, per germline (reference sequence). The source material, RNA transcripts, was used to amplify TCR beta CDR3 regions. Carried out on the TCR CDR3, a first-round RT-PCR used the HTBI primer set. One entry per CDR3 protein results from TCRdb running MiXCR on the multiplex PCR reads. The sample contains about 610,000 distinct CDR3 sequences, 46% of which appear only once. The study defined stable Graves' hyperthyroidism as no ophthalmopathy progression within 18 months. Among the patients, aged 18 to 65, hyperthyroidism was newly diagnosed and had lasted under 2 months. The data are from a study of T cells in Graves' hyperthyroidism and ophthalmopathy. Study-wide points: Most clonotypes expanded in thyroid above 0.001 were likewise present in blood. Ophthalmopathy was predicted by the model a median of 6.5 months ahead of onset.

The rearrangement uses TRBV19 and TRBJ1-4; no definite D call. Sequencing input: peripheral blood or thyroid tissue (not recorded which). The TCR comes from a woman in her late teens or twenties with Graves' hyperthyroidism. DNA for the CDR3: TGTGCCAGTAGTCTTCAGGTCACAACTAATGAAAAACTGTTTTTT. This sequence encodes CASSLQVTTNEKLFF.